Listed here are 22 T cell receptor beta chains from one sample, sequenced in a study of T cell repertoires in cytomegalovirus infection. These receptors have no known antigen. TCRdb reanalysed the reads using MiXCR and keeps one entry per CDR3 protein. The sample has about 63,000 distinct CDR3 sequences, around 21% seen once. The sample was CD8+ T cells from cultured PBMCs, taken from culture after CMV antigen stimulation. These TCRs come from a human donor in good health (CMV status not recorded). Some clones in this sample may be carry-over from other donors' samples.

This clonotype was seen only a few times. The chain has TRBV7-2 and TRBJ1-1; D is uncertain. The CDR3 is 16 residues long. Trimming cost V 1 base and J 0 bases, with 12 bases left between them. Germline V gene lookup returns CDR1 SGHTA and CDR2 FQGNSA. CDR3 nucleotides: TGTGCCAGCAGCTTAGATCAGGTATACATGAACACTGAAGCTTTCTTT. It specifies CASSLDQVYMNTEAFF.

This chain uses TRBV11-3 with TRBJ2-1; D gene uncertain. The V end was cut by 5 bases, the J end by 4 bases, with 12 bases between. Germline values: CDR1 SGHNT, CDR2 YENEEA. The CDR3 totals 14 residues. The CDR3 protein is CASSRVGKYNEQFF. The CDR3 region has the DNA TGTGCCAGCAGCCGTGTGGGGAAATACAATGAGCAGTTCTTC.

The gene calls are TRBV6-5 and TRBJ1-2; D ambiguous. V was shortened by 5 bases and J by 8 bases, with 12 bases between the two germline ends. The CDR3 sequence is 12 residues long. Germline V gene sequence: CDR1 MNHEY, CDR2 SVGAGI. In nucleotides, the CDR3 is TGTGCCAGCAGTAATCTACAATCAGGCTACACCTTC. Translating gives CASSNLQSGYTF.

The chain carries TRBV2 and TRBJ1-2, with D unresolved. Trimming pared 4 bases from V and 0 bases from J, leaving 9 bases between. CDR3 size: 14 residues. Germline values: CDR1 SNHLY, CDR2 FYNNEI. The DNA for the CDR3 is TGTGCCAGCAGTGTGGTCGGTCCTAACTATGGCTACACCTTC. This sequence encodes CASSVVGPNYGYTF.

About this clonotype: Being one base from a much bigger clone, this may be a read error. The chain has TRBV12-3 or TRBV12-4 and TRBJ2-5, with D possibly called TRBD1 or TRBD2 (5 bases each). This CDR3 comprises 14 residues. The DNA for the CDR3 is TGTGGCAGCAGTTTTTGGGACCAACAAGAGACCCAGTACTTC. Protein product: CGSSFWDQQETQYF.

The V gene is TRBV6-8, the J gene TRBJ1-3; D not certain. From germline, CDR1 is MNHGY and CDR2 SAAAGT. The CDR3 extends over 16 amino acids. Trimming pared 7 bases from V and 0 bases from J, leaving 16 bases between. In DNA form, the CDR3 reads TGTGCCAGCATCCCCTTCCTTTACAGCTCTGGAAACACCATATATTTT. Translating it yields CASIPFLYSSGNTIYF.

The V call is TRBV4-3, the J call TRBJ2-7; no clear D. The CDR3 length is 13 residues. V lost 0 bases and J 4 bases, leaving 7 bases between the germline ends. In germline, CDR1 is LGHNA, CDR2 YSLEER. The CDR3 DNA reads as TGCGCCAGCAGCCAAGATCTGGGATACGAGCAGTACTTC. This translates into CASSQDLGYEQYF.

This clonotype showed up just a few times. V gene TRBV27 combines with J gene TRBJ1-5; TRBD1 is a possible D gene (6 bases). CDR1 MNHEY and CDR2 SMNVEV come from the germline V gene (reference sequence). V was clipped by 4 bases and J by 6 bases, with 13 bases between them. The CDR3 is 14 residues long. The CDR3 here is CASSSGGPSQPQHF. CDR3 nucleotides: TGTGCCAGCAGTTCCGGGGGCCCCAGTCAGCCCCAGCATTTT.

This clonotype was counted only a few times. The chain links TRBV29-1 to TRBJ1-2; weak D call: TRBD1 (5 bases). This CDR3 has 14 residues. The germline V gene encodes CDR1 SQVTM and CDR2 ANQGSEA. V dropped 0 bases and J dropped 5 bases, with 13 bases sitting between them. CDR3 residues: CSVEDRGWGYGYTF. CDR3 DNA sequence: TGCAGCGTTGAAGATCGGGGGTGGGGTTATGGCTACACCTTC.

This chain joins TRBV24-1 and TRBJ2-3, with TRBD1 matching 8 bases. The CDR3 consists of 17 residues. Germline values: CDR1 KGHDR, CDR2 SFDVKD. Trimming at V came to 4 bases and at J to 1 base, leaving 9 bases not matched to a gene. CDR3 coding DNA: TGTGCCACCAGTGACCCCGGACAGGGTGGGGGCACAGATACGCAGTATTTT. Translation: CATSDPGQGGGTDTQYF.

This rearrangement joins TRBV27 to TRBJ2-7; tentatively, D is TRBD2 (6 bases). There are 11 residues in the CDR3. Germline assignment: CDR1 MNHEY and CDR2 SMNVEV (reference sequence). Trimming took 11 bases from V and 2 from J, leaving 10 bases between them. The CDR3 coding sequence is TGTGCCGCGGGGACCCCCTACGAGCAGTACTTC. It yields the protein CAAGTPYEQYF.

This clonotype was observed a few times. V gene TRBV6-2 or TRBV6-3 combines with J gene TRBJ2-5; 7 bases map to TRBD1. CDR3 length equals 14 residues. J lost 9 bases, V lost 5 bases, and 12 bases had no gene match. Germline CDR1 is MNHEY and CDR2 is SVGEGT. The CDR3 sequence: CASSPRTGGWAQYF. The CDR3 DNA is TGTGCCAGCAGTCCCCGGACAGGAGGTTGGGCCCAGTACTTC.

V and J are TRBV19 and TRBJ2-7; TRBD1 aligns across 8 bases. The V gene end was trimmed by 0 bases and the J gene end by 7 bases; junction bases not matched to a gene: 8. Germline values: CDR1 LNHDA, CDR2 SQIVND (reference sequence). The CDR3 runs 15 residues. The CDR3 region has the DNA TGTGCCAGTAGTATAGACCCAGGGGGCGCGGATGAGCAGTACTTC. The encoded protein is CASSIDPGGADEQYF.

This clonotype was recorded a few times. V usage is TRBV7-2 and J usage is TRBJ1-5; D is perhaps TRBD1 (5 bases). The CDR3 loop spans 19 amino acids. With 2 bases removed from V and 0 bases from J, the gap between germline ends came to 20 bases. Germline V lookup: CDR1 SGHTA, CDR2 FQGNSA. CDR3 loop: CASSLPGDGHPYSNQPQHF. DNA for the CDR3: TGTGCCAGCAGCTTACCCGGGGACGGGCACCCATATAGCAATCAGCCCCAGCATTTT.

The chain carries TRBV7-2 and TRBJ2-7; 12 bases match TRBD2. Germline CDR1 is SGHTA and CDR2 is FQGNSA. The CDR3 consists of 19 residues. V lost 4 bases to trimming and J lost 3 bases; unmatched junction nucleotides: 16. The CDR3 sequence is CASSYKPPASGGASYEQYF. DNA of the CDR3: TGTGCCAGCAGCTACAAACCCCCCGCTAGCGGGGGGGCGAGCTACGAGCAGTACTTC.

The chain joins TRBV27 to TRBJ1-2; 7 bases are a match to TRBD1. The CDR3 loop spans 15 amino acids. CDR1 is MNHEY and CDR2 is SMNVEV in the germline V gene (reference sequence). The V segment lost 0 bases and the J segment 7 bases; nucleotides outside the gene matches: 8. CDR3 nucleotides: TGTGCCAGCAGTTTATCCCGGACAGGATCGAGTGGCTACACCTTC. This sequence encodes CASSLSRTGSSGYTF.

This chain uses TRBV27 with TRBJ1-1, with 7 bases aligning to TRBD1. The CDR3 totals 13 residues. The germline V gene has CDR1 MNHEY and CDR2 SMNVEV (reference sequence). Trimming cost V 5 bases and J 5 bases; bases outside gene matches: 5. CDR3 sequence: CASSDRVRTEAFF. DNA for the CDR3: TGTGCCAGCAGTGACAGGGTAAGGACTGAAGCTTTCTTT.

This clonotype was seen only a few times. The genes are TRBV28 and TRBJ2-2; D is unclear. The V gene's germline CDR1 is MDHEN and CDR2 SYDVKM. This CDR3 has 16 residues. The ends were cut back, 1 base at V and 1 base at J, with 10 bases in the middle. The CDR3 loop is CASSLFPLRNTGELFF. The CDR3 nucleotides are TGTGCCAGCAGTTTATTTCCCCTAAGGAACACCGGGGAGCTGTTTTTT.

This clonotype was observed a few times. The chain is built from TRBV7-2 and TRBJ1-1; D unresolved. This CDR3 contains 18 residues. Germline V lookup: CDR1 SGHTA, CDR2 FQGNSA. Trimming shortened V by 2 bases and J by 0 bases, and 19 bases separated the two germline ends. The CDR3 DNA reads TGTGCCAGCAGCTTATCTAACCTGGACCTAAAGATGAACACTGAAGCTTTCTTT. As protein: CASSLSNLDLKMNTEAFF. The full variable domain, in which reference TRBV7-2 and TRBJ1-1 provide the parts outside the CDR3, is GAGVSQSPSNKVTEKGKDVELRCDPISGHTALYWYRQSLGQGLEFLIYFQGNSAPDKSGLPSDRFSAERTGGSVSTLTIQRTQQEDSAVYLCASSLSNLDLKMNTEAFFGQGTRLTVV.

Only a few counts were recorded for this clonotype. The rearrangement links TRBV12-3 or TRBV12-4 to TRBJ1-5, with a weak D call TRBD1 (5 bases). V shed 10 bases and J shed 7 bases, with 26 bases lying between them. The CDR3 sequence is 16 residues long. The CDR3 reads CATTGEGATSWQPQHF. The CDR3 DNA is TGTGCCACCACCGGAGAAGGGGCGACGAGCTGGCAGCCCCAGCATTTT.

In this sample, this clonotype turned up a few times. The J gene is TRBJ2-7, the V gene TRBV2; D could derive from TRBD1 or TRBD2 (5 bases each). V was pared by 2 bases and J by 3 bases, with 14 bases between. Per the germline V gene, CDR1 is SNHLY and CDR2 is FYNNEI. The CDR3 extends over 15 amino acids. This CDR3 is CASSEKRDVNYEQYF. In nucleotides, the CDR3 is TGTGCCAGCAGTGAAAAGAGGGACGTGAACTACGAGCAGTACTTC.

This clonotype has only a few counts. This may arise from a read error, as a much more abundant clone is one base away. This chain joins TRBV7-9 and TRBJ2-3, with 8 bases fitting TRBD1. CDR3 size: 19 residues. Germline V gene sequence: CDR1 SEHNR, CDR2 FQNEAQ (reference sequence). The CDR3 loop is CASNLDRDRSYSSTDTQYF. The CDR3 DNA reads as TGTGCCAGCAACTTAGATCGGGACAGGTCCTACTCTAGCACAGATACGCAGTATTTT.